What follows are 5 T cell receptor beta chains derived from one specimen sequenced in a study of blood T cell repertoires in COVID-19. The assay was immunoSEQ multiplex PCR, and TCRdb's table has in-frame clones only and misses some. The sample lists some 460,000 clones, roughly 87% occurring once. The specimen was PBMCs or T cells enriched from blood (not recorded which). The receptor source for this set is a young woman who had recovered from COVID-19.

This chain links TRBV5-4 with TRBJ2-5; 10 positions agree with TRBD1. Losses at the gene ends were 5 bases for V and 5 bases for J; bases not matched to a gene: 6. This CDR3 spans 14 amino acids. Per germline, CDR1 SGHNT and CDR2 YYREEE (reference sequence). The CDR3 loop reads CASRAGTGVETQYF. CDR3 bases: TGTGCCAGCAGAGCCGGGACAGGGGTGGAGACCCAGTACTTC.

For the CDR3, the DNA is TGTGCCTGGAACGGAGGGGACAGGGGCCACCTCTCTTCCTACGAGCAGTACTTC. It encodes CAWNGGDRGHLSSYEQYF. This sequence joins TRBV30 and TRBJ2-7, with 10 bases fitting TRBD1. The CDR3 spans 18 residues. V shed 4 bases, J shed 1 base, and the junction held 16 bases outside the gene matches. Germline V lookup: CDR1 GTSNPN, CDR2 SVGIG (reference sequence).

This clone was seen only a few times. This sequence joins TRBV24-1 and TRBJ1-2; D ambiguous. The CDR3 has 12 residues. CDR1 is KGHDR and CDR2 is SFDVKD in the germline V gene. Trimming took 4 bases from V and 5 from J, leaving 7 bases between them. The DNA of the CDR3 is TGTGCCACCAGTGACCCTACTTATGGCTACACCTTC. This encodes CATSDPTYGYTF.

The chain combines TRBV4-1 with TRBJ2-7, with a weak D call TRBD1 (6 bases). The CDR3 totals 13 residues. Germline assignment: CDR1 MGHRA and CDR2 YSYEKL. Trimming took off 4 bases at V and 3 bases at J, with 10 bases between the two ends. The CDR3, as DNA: TGCGCCAGCAGCCTCGGACAGAACTACGAGCAGTACTTC. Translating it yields CASSLGQNYEQYF.

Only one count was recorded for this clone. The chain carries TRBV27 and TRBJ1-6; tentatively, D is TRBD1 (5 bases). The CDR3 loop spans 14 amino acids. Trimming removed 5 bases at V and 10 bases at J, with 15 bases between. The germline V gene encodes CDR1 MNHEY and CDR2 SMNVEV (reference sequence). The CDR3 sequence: CASSGLGLGSPLHF. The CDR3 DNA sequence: TGTGCCAGCAGTGGTTTGGGACTTGGATCACCCCTCCACTTT.